A single sample is the source of the 25 T cell receptor beta chains below, sequenced in a study of human T cells and chemical hapten exposure. Regarding time point: patch test 1, 2 weeks after DPC sensitization. The sample's treatment: therapeutic diphenylcyclopropenone sensitization with weekly scalp DPC. TCRdb re-analysed the RACE reads in MiXCR, keeping a single row per CDR3 protein. There are approximately 340,000 distinct CDR3 sequences in the sample; about 7% occur only once, and 8% to 9% lies in the top ten. This sample comprised whole blood, obtained in connection with sensitization to the hapten diphenylcyclopropenone (DPC). The receptor source for this set is a woman aged 18-29 years with alopecia areata. Some clones in this sample may be carry-over from other donors' samples.

This clonotype occurred many times. The DNA for the CDR3 is TGCAGTGCTAGAGAACTACTAATAATTAGCTCCTACAATGAGCAGTTCTTC. Translated, it gives CSARELLIISSYNEQFF. The chain combines TRBV20-1 with TRBJ2-1, with D unresolved. CDR3 length equals 17 residues. The V gene lost 0 bases and the J gene lost 0 bases, with 15 bases spanning the gap. The germline V gene has CDR1 DFQATT and CDR2 SNEGSKA (reference sequence).

This clonotype turned up a few times. V is TRBV5-6 and J is TRBJ1-1; TRBD1 matches 7 bases. The CDR3 runs 14 residues. V shed 2 bases, J shed 6 bases, and the junction held 7 bases outside the gene matches. In germline, CDR1 is SGHDT, CDR2 YYEEEE. DNA for the CDR3: TGTGCCAGCAGCTTTTACAGGGGAGGGGCTGAAGCTTTCTTT. Its protein is CASSFYRGGAEAFF. The full variable domain, rest sourced from reference TRBV5-6 and TRBJ1-1, is DAGVTQSPTHLIKTRGQQVTLRCSPKSGHDTVSWYQQALGQGPQFIFQYYEEEERQRGNFPDRFSGHQFPNYSSELNVNALLLGDSALYLCASSFYRGGAEAFFGQGTRLTVV.

V and J are TRBV29-1 and TRBJ1-2; D not certain. Trimming took off 1 base at V and 8 bases at J, with 11 bases between the two ends. CDR3 length equals 12 residues. From germline, CDR1 is SQVTM and CDR2 ANQGSEA. The CDR3 reads CSVEGEQDGYTF. The CDR3 DNA reads TGCAGCGTTGAAGGGGAGCAGGACGGCTACACCTTC.

The V gene is TRBV6-5, the J gene TRBJ1-2; 9 positions agree with TRBD1. Germline V lookup: CDR1 MNHEY, CDR2 SVGAGI. The length of the CDR3 is 13 residues. The trim removed 6 bases at V and 8 bases at J, leaving 7 bases unmatched. The DNA of the CDR3 is TGTGCCAGCAGCCAAACAGGGGGCAACGGCTACACCTTC. It encodes CASSQTGGNGYTF.

This clonotype was seen ten or more times. The rearrangement joins TRBV5-5 to TRBJ2-2, with TRBD2 matching 7 bases. The germline V gene has CDR1 SGHKS and CDR2 YYEKEE (reference sequence). This CDR3 comprises 17 residues. V was pared by 2 bases and J by 3 bases, with 10 bases of the junction left unmatched. CDR3 DNA sequence: TGTGCCAGCAGCTTCATCCCTTCGGGGGGTCACACCGGGGAGCTGTTTTTT. This translates into CASSFIPSGGHTGELFF.

The CDR3 loop is CASSYDPSSRGVKTYEQYF. In nucleotides, the CDR3 is TGTGCCAGCAGTTACGATCCATCCTCGCGGGGGGTAAAGACCTACGAGCAGTACTTC. The J gene is TRBJ2-7, the V gene TRBV6-2 or TRBV6-3, with 8 bases identical to TRBD2. Germline V lookup: CDR1 MNHEY, CDR2 SVGEGT. With 2 bases clipped from V and 2 bases from J, the junction kept 17 bases outside the gene matches. The CDR3 covers 19 residues.

This clonotype was seen many times. The CDR3 region is CASSLADRTYEQYF. DNA of the CDR3: TGTGCCAGCAGCTTAGCGGACAGGACCTACGAGCAGTACTTC. The chain carries TRBV7-9 and TRBJ2-7, with 7 bases identical to TRBD1. Germline CDR1 SEHNR, CDR2 FQNEAQ (reference sequence). The CDR3 length is 14 residues. V lost 0 bases, J lost 2 bases, and 1 base stayed unmatched.

This clonotype came up a few times. V is TRBV12-5 and J is TRBJ1-1, with D perhaps matching TRBD1 (6 bases). V lost 0 bases and J 2 bases, leaving 10 bases between the germline ends. The germline gives CDR1 LGHNT, CDR2 FRNRAP. The CDR3 contains 15 residues. This chain's CDR3 is CASGLVQGKNTEAFF. The CDR3 bases are TGTGCTAGTGGTTTGGTTCAGGGGAAAAACACTGAAGCTTTCTTT.

This clonotype was recorded at least ten times. J is TRBJ2-7 and V is TRBV12-3 or TRBV12-4; 7 nucleotides line up with TRBD1. This CDR3 has 15 residues. Trimming took 2 bases from V and 3 from J; bases not matched to a gene: 7. The CDR3 loop is CASSLYRDRDYEQYF. The CDR3 nucleotides read TGTGCCAGCAGTTTATACCGGGACAGAGACTACGAGCAGTACTTC.

This clonotype came up many times. The chain has TRBV29-1 and TRBJ2-3; D ambiguous. The CDR3 runs to 12 residues. V shed 7 bases and J shed 2 bases, with 10 bases lying between them. In germline, CDR1 is SQVTM, CDR2 ANQGSEA. The CDR3 region has the DNA TGCAGCGGTCAACCACCCACAGATACGCAGTATTTT. This codes for CSGQPPTDTQYF.

V gene TRBV5-1 combines with J gene TRBJ1-1; the D gene is possibly TRBD1 (5 bases). Deletions cut 0 bases from V and 1 base from J, with 13 bases between. The CDR3 extends over 16 amino acids. Germline V lookup: CDR1 SGHRS, CDR2 YFSETQ. The CDR3 is CASSLDVMTENTEAFF. CDR3 nucleotide sequence: TGCGCCAGCAGCTTGGACGTTATGACAGAGAACACTGAAGCTTTCTTT. The full variable domain, completed using reference TRBV5-1 and TRBJ1-1, is KAGVTQTPRYLIKTRGQQVTLSCSPISGHRSVSWYQQTPGQGLQFLFEYFSETQRNKGNFPGRFSGRQFSNSRSEMNVSTLELGDSALYLCASSLDVMTENTEAFFGQGTRLTVV.

This clonotype has only a few counts. The genes are TRBV9 and TRBJ2-5; 8 nucleotides align to TRBD1. Germline V gives CDR1 SGDLS, CDR2 YYNGEE. With 3 bases clipped from V and 2 bases from J, the junction kept 6 bases outside the gene matches. The CDR3 loop spans 15 amino acids. The chain's CDR3 is CASSEGQGLQETQYF. Here the CDR3 DNA reads TGTGCCAGCAGCGAAGGACAGGGTCTACAAGAGACCCAGTACTTC.

In its sample, this clonotype was seen many times. The chain recombines TRBV9 with TRBJ2-7; D perhaps matches TRBD2 (7 bases). V shed 0 bases and J shed 0 bases, with 13 bases lying between them. CDR1 is SGDLS and CDR2 is YYNGEE in the germline V gene. CDR3 size: 16 residues. In nucleotides, the CDR3 is TGTGCCAGCAGCGTAGATGCGGGGGCCAGCTCCTACGAGCAGTACTTC. Its protein product is CASSVDAGASSYEQYF.

V is TRBV4-1 and J is TRBJ1-6; D call uncertain. The CDR3 is 12 residues long. CDR1 and CDR2 from the germline V gene are MGHRA and YSYEKL. Deletions cut 5 bases from V and 13 bases from J, with 12 bases between. As DNA, the CDR3 is TGCGCCAGCAGCTTGATCACGGGTCCCCTCCACTTT. Its protein product is CASSLITGPLHF.

This clonotype has more than one count but fewer than ten. V is TRBV28 and J is TRBJ1-2, with D uncertain. Germline V lookup: CDR1 MDHEN, CDR2 SYDVKM. This CDR3 region has 12 residues. Trimming removed 5 bases from V and 4 bases from J, with 8 bases in between. CDR3 protein: CASSLKLYGYTF. Here the CDR3 DNA reads TGTGCCAGCAGTCTCAAACTCTATGGCTACACCTTC.

This clonotype has only a few counts. The chain recombines TRBV12-3 or TRBV12-4 with TRBJ1-1, with 10 bases matching TRBD1. This CDR3 is 15 amino acids long. Trimming at V came to 5 bases and at J to 2 bases, leaving 5 bases not matched to a gene. This CDR3 reads CASSLRDRGNTEAFF. The CDR3, as DNA: TGTGCCAGCAGTCTCCGGGACAGGGGTAACACTGAAGCTTTCTTT.

This clonotype showed up many times. This chain links TRBV3-1 with TRBJ1-3; D is uncertain. The CDR3 extends over 14 amino acids. Between the trimmed V and J ends, which lost 4 bases and 0 bases, there was a span of 7 bases. Germline CDR1 and CDR2: LGHDT and YNNKEL (reference sequence). The CDR3 bases are TGTGCCAGCAGCCCAAGTAACTCTGGAAACACCATATATTTT. Translated, it gives CASSPSNSGNTIYF.

This clonotype was picked up many times. The chain links TRBV4-1 to TRBJ1-2; 7 bases map to TRBD1. There are 15 residues in the CDR3. Germline CDR1 MGHRA, CDR2 YSYEKL. After removal of 0 bases from V and 3 bases from J, the junction contained 4 bases not matched to a gene. DNA of the CDR3: TGCGCCAGCAGCCAAGAAGGGGGCCCCTACTATGGCTACACCTTC. Encoded protein: CASSQEGGPYYGYTF.

This clonotype was picked up many times. The chain joins TRBV12-3 or TRBV12-4 to TRBJ1-6; the D is unclear. The length of the CDR3 is 13 residues. V lost 4 bases and J 9 bases, leaving 10 bases between the germline ends. CDR3 in DNA: TGTGCCAGCAGTTCCCGGCCTCCTTCACCCCTCCACTTT. This gives the protein CASSSRPPSPLHF.

The chain joins TRBV15 to TRBJ2-3; 8 bases align to TRBD1. V dropped 2 bases and J dropped 4; count of bases not matched to a gene: 2. Germline-derived CDR1 and CDR2 are LNHNV and YYDKDF (reference sequence). This CDR3 region has 14 residues. CDR3 sequence: CATSRRQGSDTQYF. The CDR3, as DNA: TGTGCCACCAGCAGAAGACAGGGGTCAGATACGCAGTATTTT.

DNA for the CDR3: TGCGCCAGCTTCGGGGGAAGGGGCGAGCAGTACTTC. Its translation: CASFGGRGEQYF. V and J are TRBV10-2 and TRBJ2-7; maybe TRBD2 (6 bases). The CDR3 totals 12 residues. Between the trimmed V and J ends, which lost 8 bases and 6 bases, there was a span of 14 bases. Germline V gene data show CDR1 as WSHSY and CDR2 as SAAADI.

This clonotype has a count of ten or more. The chain joins TRBV20-1 to TRBJ2-7; D call uncertain. The CDR3 consists of 15 residues. The germline CDR1 and CDR2 sequences are DFQATT and SNEGSKA (reference sequence). Trimming left V 5 bases short and J 0 bases short, with 17 bases between. The CDR3 nucleotides are TGCAGTGCTCCCAAACCCGACGGTAGCTCCTACGAGCAGTACTTC. Protein: CSAPKPDGSSYEQYF.

This clonotype has more than one count but fewer than ten. V is TRBV2 and J is TRBJ2-7; no firm D call. Per germline, CDR1 SNHLY and CDR2 FYNNEI. Trimming took 11 bases from V and 5 from J, leaving 13 bases between them. The CDR3 loop spans 11 amino acids. The CDR3 DNA is TGTGCCGGATCCATCACCCACGAGCAGTACTTC. Translating it yields CAGSITHEQYF.

In its sample, this clonotype was seen a few times. V usage is TRBV18 and J usage is TRBJ1-4, with D perhaps matching TRBD1 (6 bases). The CDR3 has 13 residues. Trimming shortened V by 1 base and J by 8 bases, and 8 bases separated the two germline ends. In germline, CDR1 is KGHSH, CDR2 LQKENI. CDR3 region: CASSPRDKEKLFF. The CDR3 region has the DNA TGTGCCAGCTCACCACGGGACAAGGAAAAACTGTTTTTT.

This chain connects TRBV12-3 or TRBV12-4 to TRBJ1-1; D ambiguous. The CDR3 loop spans 13 amino acids. Trimming cost V 3 bases and J 3 bases, with 8 bases left between them. This CDR3 is CASSFPQDTEAFF. CDR3 nucleotides: TGTGCCAGCAGTTTTCCGCAGGACACTGAAGCTTTCTTT.